This section outlines one T cell receptor beta chain sequence together with its context. This record comes from a study of blood T cell repertoires in COVID-19. Study in general: Samples taken during acute and convalescent COVID-19 were collected in the United States, Italy and Spain. PBMCs, B-cell-depleted T cells, or T cells were the source of the cDNA or gDNA that made up the material.

Authors' data handling: The assay estimated nucleated cells by amplifying reference gene primers. Assay: immunoSEQ multiplex PCR; the TCRdb copy retains only in-frame clones and omits some. V and J calls and clone size are those listed in that table; D and trimming were worked out from the DNA. The sample comprises 180,000 or so clones, around 87% of which are singletons, and approximately 2.7% rests with the top ten. Trimming at V came to 9 bases and at J to 0 bases, leaving 12 bases not matched to a gene. The CDR3 is 18 amino acids. The germline CDR1 and CDR2 sequences are SGHNT and YYREEE (reference sequence).

The receptor's source is a man in his forties with active or convalescent COVID-19. The chain joins TRBV5-4 to TRBJ2-3, with TRBD2 identical over 14 bases. Source material: peripheral blood. CDR3 amino acids: CATAVGTSGGLSTDTQYF. CDR3 DNA sequence: TGTGCCACCGCCGTTGGGACTAGCGGGGGCCTTAGCACAGATACGCAGTATTTT.